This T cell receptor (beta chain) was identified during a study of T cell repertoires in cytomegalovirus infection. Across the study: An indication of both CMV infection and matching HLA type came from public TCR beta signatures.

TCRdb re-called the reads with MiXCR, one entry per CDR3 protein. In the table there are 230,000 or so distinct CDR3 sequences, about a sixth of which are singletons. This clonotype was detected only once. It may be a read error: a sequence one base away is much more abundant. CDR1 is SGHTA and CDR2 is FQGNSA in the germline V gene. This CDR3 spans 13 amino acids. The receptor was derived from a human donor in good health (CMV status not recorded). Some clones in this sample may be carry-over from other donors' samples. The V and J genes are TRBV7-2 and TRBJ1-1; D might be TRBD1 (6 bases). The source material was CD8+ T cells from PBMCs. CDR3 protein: CASSVVGGTEPFF. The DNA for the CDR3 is TGTGCCAGCAGCGTCGTAGGGGGGACTGAACCTTTCTTT.